This T cell receptor beta chain is from a study of control samples from healthy donors and cancer patients. The CDR3 covers 12 residues. V gave up 4 bases and J gave up 6 bases, with 8 bases separating them. Germline loops: CDR1 MNHEY, CDR2 SVGEGT. The method was immunoSEQ multiplex PCR; TCRdb's version includes in-frame clones alone and lacks a portion of them. This table has more than 25,000 clones, 94% appearing once. V usage is TRBV6-2 or TRBV6-3 and J usage is TRBJ2-3; no clear D. The origin of this receptor is a man in his sixties in good health. The sequenced material came from blood. This chain's CDR3 is CASSSKGDTQYF. The CDR3 nucleotides are TGTGCCAGCAGTTCTAAGGGTGATACGCAGTATTTT.